The 24 T cell receptor beta chains presented below share a single source sample, sequenced in a study of blood T cell repertoires in COVID-19. Data came from immunoSEQ multiplex PCR; TCRdb stores just in-frame clones and leaves some out. The table has approximately 230,000 clones, approximately 88% seen once; the top ten hold 5% to 6.5%. The sequenced sample consisted of peripheral blood. All receptors come from a woman between 25 and 40 years old with COVID-19, enrolled during active disease.

CDR3 protein: CAISVVQGGTQYF. The CDR3 DNA reads TGTGCCATCAGTGTCGTCCAGGGGGGGACCCAGTACTTC. The chain is built from TRBV10-3 and TRBJ2-5; D is perhaps TRBD1 (7 bases). Germline-derived CDR1 and CDR2 are ENHRY and SYGVKD. Trimming pared 4 bases from V and 7 bases from J, leaving 13 bases between. This CDR3 region has 13 residues.

V usage is TRBV5-6 and J usage is TRBJ1-1, with D possibly matching TRBD1 (6 bases). Germline values: CDR1 SGHDT, CDR2 YYEEEE. Trimming took off 3 bases at V and 3 bases at J, with 15 bases between the two ends. The CDR3 length is 15 residues. The CDR3 nucleotides read TGTGCCAGCAGCTCTCACAGGGTTGCTGACACTGAAGCTTTCTTT. Translated: CASSSHRVADTEAFF.

V gene TRBV11-3 combines with J gene TRBJ2-2; TRBD1 matches 9 bases. Per the germline V gene, CDR1 is SGHNT and CDR2 is YENEEA. With 5 bases clipped from V and 8 bases from J, the junction kept 6 bases outside the gene matches. The CDR3 is 14 residues long. The CDR3 DNA reads TGTGCCAGCAGCCCGGACAGGGGCGCGGGGGAGCTGTTTTTT. Its protein product is CASSPDRGAGELFF.

J is TRBJ2-1 and V is TRBV10-2, with D possibly matching TRBD2 (6 bases). The germline CDR1 and CDR2 sequences are WSHSY and SAAADI. V was shortened by 8 bases and J by 8 bases, with 13 bases between the two germline ends. The CDR3 consists of 12 residues. In DNA form, the CDR3 reads TGCGCCAGCGCCCGAGGGGAGGATGAGCAGTTCTTC. Translation gives CASARGEDEQFF.

The CDR3, as DNA: TGTGCCAGCACCCTTGTGACGGGAGAGGCTTATGGCTACACCTTC. Translating gives CASTLVTGEAYGYTF. The chain has TRBV2 and TRBJ1-2; D gene unclear. Germline-derived CDR1 and CDR2 are SNHLY and FYNNEI. The CDR3 totals 15 residues. V shed 7 bases and J shed 5 bases, with 20 bases lying between them.

The chain employs TRBV13 and TRBJ2-7; 7 bases are a match to TRBD1. The length of the CDR3 is 15 residues. Germline V CDR1 and CDR2: PRHDT, FYEKMQ (reference sequence). With 4 bases clipped from V and 0 bases from J, the junction kept 6 bases outside the gene matches. In DNA form, the CDR3 reads TGTGCCAGCAGCTCGGACAGGACCCTCTCCTACGAGCAGTACGTC. Its translation is CASSSDRTLSYEQYV.

The V gene is TRBV5-5, the J gene TRBJ1-2; D perhaps matches TRBD1 (6 bases). The germline V and J ends were trimmed by 3 bases and 4 bases, with 7 bases remaining between them. The CDR3 runs 12 residues. Germline loops: CDR1 SGHKS, CDR2 YYEKEE (reference sequence). The CDR3 reads CASSSGVYGYTF. Here the CDR3 DNA reads TGTGCCAGCAGCTCAGGGGTCTATGGCTACACCTTC.

This chain uses TRBV7-9 with TRBJ1-4; possible D gene TRBD1, 5 bases. The CDR3 has 14 amino acids. Germline lookup yields CDR1 SEHNR and CDR2 FQNEAQ (reference sequence). With 2 bases removed from V and 8 bases from J, the gap between germline ends came to 12 bases. CDR3 amino acids: CASSLRGVGEKLFF. As DNA, the CDR3 is TGTGCCAGCAGCTTACGGGGGGTTGGGGAAAAACTGTTTTTT.

The chain recombines TRBV7-2 with TRBJ1-1; 9 bases match TRBD1. V lost 0 bases, J lost 4 bases, and 3 bases stayed unmatched. The V gene's germline CDR1 is SGHTA and CDR2 FQGNSA. The CDR3 has 15 residues. The CDR3 DNA sequence: TGTGCCAGCAGCTTAGCTTACAGGGGGCGCACTGAAGCTTTCTTT. Residues: CASSLAYRGRTEAFF.

This rearrangement joins TRBV28 to TRBJ2-7; D unclear. Germline V gene data show CDR1 as MDHEN and CDR2 as SYDVKM. There are 10 residues in the CDR3. V gave up 10 bases and J gave up 2 bases, with 6 bases separating them. For the CDR3, the DNA is TGTGCCATAGGAGCCTACGAGCAGTACTTC. Residues: CAIGAYEQYF.

The chain couples TRBV4-3 to TRBJ2-1; D possibly corresponds to TRBD2 (6 bases). Germline V gene data show CDR1 as LGHNA and CDR2 as YSLEER. With 6 bases removed from V and 9 bases from J, the gap between germline ends came to 9 bases. This CDR3 has 11 residues. CDR3 nucleotide sequence: TGCGCCAGCAGTCGGGGGACTGAGCAGTTCTTC. Amino acid sequence: CASSRGTEQFF.

This clone has a single count. The chain is built from TRBV19 and TRBJ2-5, with D possibly being TRBD2 (5 bases). The CDR3 is made up of 15 amino acids. Germline V gene lookup returns CDR1 LNHDA and CDR2 SQIVND (reference sequence). With 6 bases removed from V and 1 base from J, the gap between germline ends came to 15 bases. The CDR3 sequence: CASRLRAGLQETQYF. CDR3 in DNA: TGTGCCAGTAGACTGCGGGCGGGCCTCCAAGAGACCCAGTACTTC.

V gene TRBV14 combines with J gene TRBJ2-7, with D unclear. The CDR3 is made up of 14 amino acids. The V and J ends lost 0 bases and 2 bases respectively, with 8 bases between them. CDR1 is SGHDN and CDR2 is FVKESK in the germline V gene. Here the CDR3 reads CASSQEAGPYEQYV. The CDR3 DNA is TGTGCCAGCAGCCAAGAGGCAGGCCCCTACGAGCAGTACGTC.

The rearrangement joins TRBV11-2 to TRBJ2-3, with 8 bases lining up with TRBD2. The germline V gene encodes CDR1 SGHAT and CDR2 FQNNGV. Trimming removed 1 base from V and 0 bases from J; junction bases left unmatched: 6. This CDR3 spans 17 amino acids. CDR3 sequence (DNA): TGTGCCAGCAGCTTAGGGAGACTAGCGTATAGCACAGATACGCAGTATTTT. Protein product: CASSLGRLAYSTDTQYF.

This chain links TRBV11-2 with TRBJ1-2; 9 positions match TRBD1. There are 15 residues in the CDR3. J gave up 2 bases and V 5 bases, and 6 bases lay outside the gene matches. CDR1 SGHAT and CDR2 FQNNGV come from the germline V gene. The chain's CDR3 is CASSHYRGLNYGYTF. The CDR3 DNA follows: TGTGCCAGCAGCCACTACAGGGGGCTAAACTATGGCTACACCTTC. The full variable domain, its missing parts supplied by reference TRBV11-2 and TRBJ1-2, is EAGVAQSPRYKIIEKRQSVAFWCNPISGHATLYWYQQILGQGPKLLIQFQNNGVVDDSQLPKDRFSAERLKGVDSTLKIQPAKLEDSAVYLCASSHYRGLNYGYTFGSGTRLTVV.

The chain links TRBV6-1 to TRBJ1-2; D remains unclear. Trimming took 7 bases from V and 6 from J, leaving 12 bases between them. The germline CDR1 and CDR2 sequences are MNHNS and SASEGT. This CDR3 region has 12 residues. CDR3 amino acids: CASTAVPNGYTF. The CDR3 coding sequence is TGTGCCAGCACCGCCGTTCCTAATGGCTACACCTTC.

The CDR3 loop reads CASSFGGLGTQYF. The DNA of the CDR3 is TGTGCCAGCAGTTTCGGGGGGTTGGGTACGCAGTATTTT. V gene TRBV27 combines with J gene TRBJ2-3; TRBD2 matches at 7 bases. The trim removed 3 bases at V and 8 bases at J, leaving 5 bases unmatched. CDR3 length: 13 amino acids. Germline V gene sequence: CDR1 MNHEY, CDR2 SMNVEV (reference sequence).

CDR3 protein: CAISEGRGNTEAFF. The CDR3, as DNA: TGTGCCATCAGTGAGGGCAGGGGAAACACTGAAGCTTTCTTT. This chain links TRBV10-3 with TRBJ1-1; perhaps TRBD1 as D (6 bases). V dropped 2 bases and J dropped 2 bases, with 9 bases sitting between them. The CDR3 sequence is 14 residues long. From germline, CDR1 is ENHRY and CDR2 SYGVKD.

The chain is built from TRBV28 and TRBJ1-2; D remains ambiguous. Looked up from germline, CDR1 is MDHEN and CDR2 is SYDVKM. Trimming pared 5 bases from V and 5 bases from J, leaving 12 bases between. The CDR3 runs 13 residues. CDR3 nucleotides: TGTGCCAGCAGTCCCCTTTACAATTATGGCTACACCTTC. Its protein product is CASSPLYNYGYTF.

This clone was observed once. The chain couples TRBV5-1 to TRBJ2-1; 7 bases align to TRBD2. The CDR3 covers 15 residues. With 3 bases clipped from V and 5 bases from J, the junction kept 8 bases outside the gene matches. Germline assignment: CDR1 SGHRS and CDR2 YFSETQ. The CDR3 spells CASSSAAGVNNEQFF. Written as DNA, the CDR3 is TGCGCCAGCAGCTCCGCCGCGGGAGTTAACAATGAGCAGTTCTTC.

The chain links TRBV11-3 to TRBJ1-4; D call uncertain. Germline assignment: CDR1 SGHNT and CDR2 YENEEA. The CDR3 runs 13 residues. Trimming took off 1 base at V and 7 bases at J, with 7 bases between the two ends. The DNA for the CDR3 is TGTGCCAGCAGCTTAGGTCTCCGTGAAAAACTGTTTTTT. Its protein product is CASSLGLREKLFF. The whole variable domain, filled in from reference TRBV11-3 and TRBJ1-4, reads EAGVVQSPRYKIIEKKQPVAFWCNPISGHNTLYWYLQNLGQGPELLIRYENEEAVDDSQLPKDRFSAERLKGVDSTLKIQPAELGDSAVYLCASSLGLREKLFFGSGTQLSVL.

This clone has just a few counts. CDR3 sequence: CAISEPDRAPTF. CDR3 sequence (DNA): TGTGCCATCAGTGAGCCGGACAGGGCGCCCACCTTC. The chain recombines TRBV10-3 with TRBJ1-2, with 8 nucleotides matching TRBD1. From germline, CDR1 is ENHRY and CDR2 SYGVKD. V trimming: 2 bases; J trimming: 13 bases; junction bases outside the gene matches: 6. This CDR3 is built from 12 residues.

The chain employs TRBV6-5 and TRBJ2-7, with 9 bases lining up with TRBD1. Germline CDR1 and CDR2: MNHEY and SVGAGI. Germline trimming cut 2 bases from V and 3 bases from J; bases unmatched to any gene: 5. CDR3 size: 15 residues. DNA of the CDR3: TGTGCCAGCAGTTACGGCGGGACAGGGAGCTACGAGCAGTACTTC. It translates to CASSYGGTGSYEQYF.

V gene TRBV5-6 combines with J gene TRBJ2-5; possibly TRBD1 for D (6 bases). The CDR3 covers 17 residues. V dropped 7 bases and J dropped 5 bases, with 27 bases sitting between them. The germline gives CDR1 SGHDT, CDR2 YYEEEE. CDR3 DNA sequence: TGTGCCAGCGCTGCAACTCTGAAACAGGGAACAACGGAGACCCAGTACTTC. Translated: CASAATLKQGTTETQYF.